This is a list of T cell receptor beta chains from one sample in a study of T-cell reconstitution after alpha-beta-depleted transplantation in children. TCRdb processed the PCR reads anew with MiXCR; each CDR3 protein has one entry. The table includes about 250,000 distinct CDR3 sequences, about 24% detected once. Sequencing used PBMCs, mostly from graft donor cells, obtained 360 days after TCRalphabeta/CD19-depleted stem cell transplant. The receptor source for this set is a female patient between 2 and 15 years old who had a stem cell transplant for congenital amegakaryocytic thrombocytopenia, so the T cells may come from the graft donor. Both conserved end residues are part of each CDR3. The D gene is left open where the match is weak. Expanded clones get a size class; other rows say once, few or many, or leave the size out.

>TRBD1|-|TRBJ2-2|TRBV6-5
TGTGCCAGCAGTACGCAGGGGGCCGAGCTGTTTTTT
CASSTQGAELFF
>-|few|TRBJ1-1|TRBV4-1
TGCGCCAGCAGCCAAGAATTTACGTGGGACACTGAAGCTTTCTTT
CASSQEFTWDTEAFF
>-|-|TRBJ2-3|TRBV5-1
TGCGCCAGCAGCTCCGTTAAAAGGGCCACAGATACGCAGTATTTT
CASSSVKRATDTQYF
>TRBD1|many|TRBJ2-5|TRBV12-3/TRBV12-4
TGTGCCAGCAGCTTGACAGGGGTAGAGACCCAGTACTTC
CASSLTGVETQYF
>TRBD2|many|TRBJ2-1|TRBV11-2
TGTGCCAGCAGCCCCTATAGCGGGACCAACAATGAGCAGTTCTTC
CASSPYSGTNNEQFF
>TRBD2|-|TRBJ2-5|TRBV20-1
TGCAGTGCTAGACCTACTACTAGCGGGCAAGAGACCCAGTACTTC
CSARPTTSGQETQYF
>-|-|TRBJ1-1|TRBV6-6
TGTGCCAGCAAGGAAACTATGAACACTGAAGCTTTCTTT
CASKETMNTEAFF
>TRBD1|few|TRBJ1-2|TRBV5-1
TGCGCCAGCAGCACCGGACAGGGTAGCGGCTATGGCTACACCTTC
CASSTGQGSGYGYTF
>TRBD2|-|TRBJ2-1|TRBV20-1
TGCAGTGCAGGGGTGCCTAGCGGAAGTTTCGATGAGCAGTTCTTC
CSAGVPSGSFDEQFF
>TRBD2|-|TRBJ2-7|TRBV20-1
TGCAGTGCTGAGCGGGAGGGGTCCTACGAGCAGTACTTC
CSAEREGSYEQYF
>TRBD2|-|TRBJ2-7|TRBV11-2
TGTGCCAGCAGCTTAGGTAGAAGGAGGGCTAGCGGGAGAAGTTACGAGCAGTACTTC
CASSLGRRRASGRSYEQYF
>TRBD2|-|TRBJ2-1|TRBV7-6
TGTGCCAGCAGCTTAGCACTAGCGGGAGACTATGAGCAGTTCTTC
CASSLALAGDYEQFF
>-|few|TRBJ2-7|TRBV5-6
TGTGCCAGCAGCCCCCCCGGGGTAGTTACCTACGAGCAGTACTTC
CASSPPGVVTYEQYF
>-|-|TRBJ2-7|TRBV4-2
TGTGCCAGCGCTCGTGGCGTAGCATCCTACGAGCAGTACTTC
CASARGVASYEQYF
>-|-|TRBJ2-6|TRBV12-3/TRBV12-4
TGTGCCAGCGCGGTCTCTGGGGCCAACGTCCTGACTTTC
CASAVSGANVLTF
>-|-|TRBJ2-7|TRBV7-2
TGTGCCAGCAGCTTGCAGCTAGCGCCCGAGCAGTACTTC
CASSLQLAPEQYF
>-|few|TRBJ1-2|TRBV9
TGTGCCAGCAGCGTAGACGCCCTCGACTATGGCTACACCTTC
CASSVDALDYGYTF
>-|many|TRBJ1-1|TRBV4-2
TGTGCCAGCAGCCGCACACCTTCTGAAGCTTTCTTT
CASSRTPSEAFF
>TRBD2|few|TRBJ2-7|TRBV20-1
TGCAGTGCTAGACCGACGGGACTAGCCAGCGAGCAGTACTTC
CSARPTGLASEQYF
>TRBD1|-|TRBJ1-5|TRBV10-3
TGTGCCGCGGCGGGACAGGACAATCAGCCCCAGCATTTT
CAAAGQDNQPQHF
>-|few|TRBJ1-6|TRBV2
TGTGCCAGCAGTGGTGGACAGTATAATTCACCCCTCCACTTT
CASSGGQYNSPLHF
>-|-|TRBJ2-6|TRBV2
TGTGCCAGCAGTGAAATGGGACTGAAGGCTGGGGCCAACGTCCTGACTTTC
CASSEMGLKAGANVLTF
>-|few|TRBJ2-7|TRBV7-2
TGTGCCAGCAGCTTAGCGCAGGGGACCTACGAGCAGTACTTC
CASSLAQGTYEQYF
>TRBD1|-|TRBJ1-6|TRBV7-6
TGTGCCAGCAGCTTAGCCCCTGGTCCAGGGGGTTTCTCACCCCTCCACTTT
CASSLAPGPGGFSPLHF
>TRBD2|-|TRBJ2-1|TRBV7-9
TGTGCCAGCAGCCCAAAGACTAGCGGGACCTACAATGAGCAGTTCTTC
CASSPKTSGTYNEQFF
>-|few|TRBJ1-1|TRBV4-1
TGCGCCAGCAGCCAAGCGGCAGGGAAGACTACTGAAGCTTTCTTT
CASSQAAGKTTEAFF
>-|few|TRBJ2-1|TRBV5-1
TGCGCCAGCAGCTTGACGGGCAATGAGCAGTTCTTC
CASSLTGNEQFF
>-|-|TRBJ2-1|TRBV4-2
TGTGCCAGCAGCCAACGACGGGGTTTGGGTTACAATGAGCAGTTCTTC
CASSQRRGLGYNEQFF
>TRBD2|few|TRBJ2-1|TRBV6-2/TRBV6-3
TGTGCCAGCAGTTCGGGACTAGCGGGAGGGGTCTACAATGAGCAGTTCTTC
CASSSGLAGGVYNEQFF
>-|few|TRBJ2-7|TRBV3-1
TGTGCCAGCAGCCTCAGGACCTCCTACGAGCAGTACTTC
CASSLRTSYEQYF
>TRBD2|-|TRBJ2-5|TRBV12-3/TRBV12-4
TGTGCCAGCAGTTTTCGGGAGGGCGAAGAGACCCAGTACTTC
CASSFREGEETQYF
>-|few|TRBJ2-3|TRBV12-3/TRBV12-4
TGTGCCAGCAGTCCTAGCCGGACTCCAGATACGCAGTATTTT
CASSPSRTPDTQYF
>-|few|TRBJ2-7|TRBV4-2
TGTGCCAGCAGCCAAGGAAGCGGGCAGACCTACGAGCAGTACTTC
CASSQGSGQTYEQYF
>-|-|TRBJ2-3|TRBV2
TGTGCCAGCCCCTATTACAGGAAAACAGATACGCAGTATTTT
CASPYYRKTDTQYF
>TRBD2|-|TRBJ2-1|TRBV6-1
TGTGCCAGCAGTGAAGGGTCTAGCGGGAGTTTCTATGAGCAGTTCTTC
CASSEGSSGSFYEQFF
>TRBD2|-|TRBJ2-1|TRBV5-1
TGCGCCAGCAGCATAAGACTAGCGGGGGCGCGGGGGCAGTTCTTC
CASSIRLAGARGQFF
>TRBD1|few|TRBJ1-2|TRBV4-1
TGCGCCAGCAGCCAAGGGGCTCCGGGACAGGGGAAGTATGGCTACACCTTC
CASSQGAPGQGKYGYTF
>-|few|TRBJ1-1|TRBV6-5
TGTGCCAGCAGTTACCCGGGACTTAGGAACACTGAAGCTTTCTTT
CASSYPGLRNTEAFF
>-|few|TRBJ2-3|TRBV6-5
TGTGCCCCCCCATTCCCTGGTACGCAGTATTTT
CAPPFPGTQYF
>TRBD2|-|TRBJ2-1|TRBV11-2
TGTGCCAGCAGCTTAGTCTGGGGCGGGAGTGACTATGAGCAGTTCTTC
CASSLVWGGSDYEQFF
>-|-|TRBJ2-5|TRBV28
TGTGCCAGCAGCCGACCGCACCGGGAGACCCAGTACTTC
CASSRPHRETQYF
>TRBD2|-|TRBJ2-1|TRBV30
TGTGCCTGGGACAGGAGCGGGAGGGAGGTGGTGTTCTTC
CAWDRSGREVVFF
>-|-|TRBJ1-4|TRBV28
TGTGCCAGCAGTTTGAATCGTAATGAAAAACTGTTTTTT
CASSLNRNEKLFF
>TRBD2|many|TRBJ2-7|TRBV28
TGTGCCAGCAGTTTAGGGACTAGCACATCCTACGAGCAGTACTTC
CASSLGTSTSYEQYF
>-|few|TRBJ1-3|TRBV9
TGTGCCAGCAGCGAGGCCCCGGGGCATACTGGAAACACCATATATTTT
CASSEAPGHTGNTIYF
>TRBD1|-|TRBJ1-6|TRBV10-3
TGTGCCATCAGCAGCAACCGGGACAGGGGTAGCTCACCCCTCCACTTT
CAISSNRDRGSSPLHF
>-|-|TRBJ2-3|TRBV20-1
TGCAGTGCTAGAGGTCTTCTCAGCACAGATACGCAGTATTTT
CSARGLLSTDTQYF
>-|-|TRBJ1-5|TRBV7-2
TGTGCCAGCAGCTTAACGCGGGATCAGCCCCAGCATTTT
CASSLTRDQPQHF
>TRBD2|-|TRBJ2-3|TRBV20-1
TGCAGTGCTAGCGGGTTAGCGGGGCCCACAGATACGCAGTATTTT
CSASGLAGPTDTQYF
>-|few|TRBJ2-5|TRBV5-1
TGCGCCAGCAGCTTGTGGGGAGACCAAGAGACCCAGTACTTC
CASSLWGDQETQYF
>TRBD2|many|TRBJ2-7|TRBV20-1
TGCAGTGCCCGGACTAGCGGGGGGCCCTACGAGCAGTACTTC
CSARTSGGPYEQYF
>TRBD1|few|TRBJ1-2|TRBV15
TGTGCCACCAGCAGAGATCTGACAGGGCAGGGTTATGGCTACACCTTC
CATSRDLTGQGYGYTF
>-|-|TRBJ2-2|TRBV3-1
TGTGCGTCGACAGAAAACACCGGGGAGCTGTTTTTT
CASTENTGELFF